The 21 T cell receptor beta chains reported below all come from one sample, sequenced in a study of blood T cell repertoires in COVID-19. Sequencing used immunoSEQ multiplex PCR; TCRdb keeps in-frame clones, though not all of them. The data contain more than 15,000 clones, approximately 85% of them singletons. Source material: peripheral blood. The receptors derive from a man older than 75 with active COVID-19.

DNA of the CDR3: TGCGCCAGCAGCCTTGGGCAGGGTGTGGTATACGAGCAGTACTTC. Translating it yields CASSLGQGVVYEQYF. The rearrangement uses TRBV5-1 and TRBJ2-7; a weak D match, TRBD1 (5 bases). This CDR3 spans 15 amino acids. Trimming took off 4 bases at V and 4 bases at J, with 18 bases between the two ends. The germline gives CDR1 SGHRS, CDR2 YFSETQ.

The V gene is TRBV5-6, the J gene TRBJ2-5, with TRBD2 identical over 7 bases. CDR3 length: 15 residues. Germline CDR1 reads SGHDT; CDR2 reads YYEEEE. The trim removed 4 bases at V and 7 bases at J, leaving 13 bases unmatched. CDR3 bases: TGTGCCAGCAGCCCAGCGGGAATCGCCCCAGGGACCCAGTACTTC. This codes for CASSPAGIAPGTQYF.

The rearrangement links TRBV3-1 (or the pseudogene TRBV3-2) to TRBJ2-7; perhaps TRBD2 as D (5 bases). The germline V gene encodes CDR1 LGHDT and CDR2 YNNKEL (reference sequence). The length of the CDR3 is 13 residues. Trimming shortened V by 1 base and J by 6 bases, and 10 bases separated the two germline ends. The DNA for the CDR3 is TGTGCCAGCAGCCAAGTCTCCCGGGGCGAGCAGTACTTC. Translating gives CASSQVSRGEQYF.

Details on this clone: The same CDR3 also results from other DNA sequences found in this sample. The CDR3 coding sequence is TGTGCCAGCAGCTCTCAAACTAGCGGGAGGAGCTACGAGCAGTACTTC. This codes for CASSSQTSGRSYEQYF. The J gene is TRBJ2-7, the V gene TRBV5-4; 12 bases match TRBD2. The CDR3 spans 16 residues. CDR1 is SGHNT and CDR2 is YYREEE in the germline V gene (reference sequence). Trimming removed 3 bases from V and 3 bases from J; junction bases left unmatched: 7.

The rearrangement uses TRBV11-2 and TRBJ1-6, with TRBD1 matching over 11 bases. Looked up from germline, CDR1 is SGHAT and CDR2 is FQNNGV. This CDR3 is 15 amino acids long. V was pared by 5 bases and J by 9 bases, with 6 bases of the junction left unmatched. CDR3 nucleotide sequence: TGTGCCAGCAGCCCTGGGACAGGGGGTAGTTCACCCCTCCACTTT. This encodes CASSPGTGGSSPLHF.

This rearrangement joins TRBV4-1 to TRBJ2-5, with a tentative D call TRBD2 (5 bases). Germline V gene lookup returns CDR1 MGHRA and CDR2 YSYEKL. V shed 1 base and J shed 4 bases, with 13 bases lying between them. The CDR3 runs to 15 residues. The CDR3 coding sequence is TGCGCCAGCAGCCAAGTAGGAGGACTGGGAGAGACCCAGTACTTC. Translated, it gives CASSQVGGLGETQYF.

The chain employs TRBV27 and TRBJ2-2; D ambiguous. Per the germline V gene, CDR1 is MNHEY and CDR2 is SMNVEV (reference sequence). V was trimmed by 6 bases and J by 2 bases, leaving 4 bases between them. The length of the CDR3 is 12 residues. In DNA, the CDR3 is TGTGCCAGCAGATATAACACCGGGGAGCTGTTTTTT. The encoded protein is CASRYNTGELFF.

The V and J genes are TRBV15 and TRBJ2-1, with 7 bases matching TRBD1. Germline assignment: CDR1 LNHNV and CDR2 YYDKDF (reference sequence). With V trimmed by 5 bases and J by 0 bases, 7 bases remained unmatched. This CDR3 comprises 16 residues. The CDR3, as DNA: TGTGCCACCAGCCAAGAACAGGGGAGCTCCTACAATGAGCAGTTCTTC. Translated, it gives CATSQEQGSSYNEQFF.

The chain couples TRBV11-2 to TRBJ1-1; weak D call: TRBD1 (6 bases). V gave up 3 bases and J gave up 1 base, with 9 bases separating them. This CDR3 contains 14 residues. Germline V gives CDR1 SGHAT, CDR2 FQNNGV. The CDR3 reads CASSLGQPNTEAFF. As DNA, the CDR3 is TGTGCCAGCAGCTTGGGACAACCGAACACTGAAGCTTTCTTT.

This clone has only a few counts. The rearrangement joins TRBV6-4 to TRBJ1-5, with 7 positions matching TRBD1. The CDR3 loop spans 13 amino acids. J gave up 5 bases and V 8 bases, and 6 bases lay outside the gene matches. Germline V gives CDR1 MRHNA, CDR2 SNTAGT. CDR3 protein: CASEGTADQPQHF. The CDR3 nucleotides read TGTGCCAGCGAGGGGACAGCGGATCAGCCCCAGCATTTT.

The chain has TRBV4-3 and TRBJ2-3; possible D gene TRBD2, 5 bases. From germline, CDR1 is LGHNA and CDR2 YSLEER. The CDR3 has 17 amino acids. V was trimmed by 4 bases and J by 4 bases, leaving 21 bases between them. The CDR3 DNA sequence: TGCGCCAGCAGCCGCGGGCTTGAGGGCCGTAGCCCAGATACGCAGTATTTT. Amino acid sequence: CASSRGLEGRSPDTQYF.

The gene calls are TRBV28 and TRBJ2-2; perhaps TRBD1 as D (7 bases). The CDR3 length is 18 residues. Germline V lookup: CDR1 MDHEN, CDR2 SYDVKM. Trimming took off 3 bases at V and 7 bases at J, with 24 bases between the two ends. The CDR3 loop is CASSLAGGRGRLGGELFF. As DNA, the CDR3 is TGTGCCAGCAGTTTGGCAGGGGGGAGAGGCCGTCTCGGCGGGGAGCTGTTTTTT.

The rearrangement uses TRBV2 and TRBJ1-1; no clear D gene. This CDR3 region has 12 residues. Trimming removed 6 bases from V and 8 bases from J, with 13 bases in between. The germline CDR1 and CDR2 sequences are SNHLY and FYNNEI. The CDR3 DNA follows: TGTGCCAGCAGAAGGACTGAACAGGAAGCTTTCTTT. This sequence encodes CASRRTEQEAFF.

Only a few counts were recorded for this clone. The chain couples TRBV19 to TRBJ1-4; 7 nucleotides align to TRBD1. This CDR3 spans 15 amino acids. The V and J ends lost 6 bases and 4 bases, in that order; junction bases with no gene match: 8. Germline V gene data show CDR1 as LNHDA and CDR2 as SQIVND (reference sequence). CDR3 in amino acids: CASSTTGQRNEKLFF. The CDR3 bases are TGTGCCAGTAGCACCACGGGACAGCGTAATGAAAAACTGTTTTTT.

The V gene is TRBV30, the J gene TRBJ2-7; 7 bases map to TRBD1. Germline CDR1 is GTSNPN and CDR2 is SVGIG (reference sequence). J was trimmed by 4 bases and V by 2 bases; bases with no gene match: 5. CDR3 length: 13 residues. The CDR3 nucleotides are TGTGCCTGGAGTATGGGACAGATATACGAGCAGTACTTC. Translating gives CAWSMGQIYEQYF.

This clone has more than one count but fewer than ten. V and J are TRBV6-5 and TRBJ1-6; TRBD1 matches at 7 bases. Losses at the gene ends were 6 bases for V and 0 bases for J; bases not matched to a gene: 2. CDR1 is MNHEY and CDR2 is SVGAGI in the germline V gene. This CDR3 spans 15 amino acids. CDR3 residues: CASRGDSSYNSPLHF. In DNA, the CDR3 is TGTGCCAGCAGGGGGGACAGCTCCTATAATTCACCCCTCCACTTT.

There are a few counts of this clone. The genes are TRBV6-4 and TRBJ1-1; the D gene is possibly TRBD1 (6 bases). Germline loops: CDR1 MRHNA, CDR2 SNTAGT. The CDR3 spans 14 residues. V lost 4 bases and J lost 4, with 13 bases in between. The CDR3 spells CASSADGGSTEAFF. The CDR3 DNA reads TGTGCCAGCAGTGCCGATGGGGGCAGCACTGAAGCTTTCTTT.

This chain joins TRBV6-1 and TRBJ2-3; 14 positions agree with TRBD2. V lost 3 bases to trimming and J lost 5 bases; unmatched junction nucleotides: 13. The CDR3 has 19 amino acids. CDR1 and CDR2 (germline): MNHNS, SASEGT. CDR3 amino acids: CASSETSGRALRSRDTQYF. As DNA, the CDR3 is TGTGCCAGCAGTGAGACTAGCGGGAGGGCCCTACGTTCCAGAGATACGCAGTATTTT.

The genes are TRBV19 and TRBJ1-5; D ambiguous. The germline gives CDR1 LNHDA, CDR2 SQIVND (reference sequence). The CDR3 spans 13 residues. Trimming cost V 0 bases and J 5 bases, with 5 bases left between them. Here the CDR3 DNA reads TGTGCCAGTAGTATAGAGACTTATCAGCCCCAGCATTTT. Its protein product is CASSIETYQPQHF.

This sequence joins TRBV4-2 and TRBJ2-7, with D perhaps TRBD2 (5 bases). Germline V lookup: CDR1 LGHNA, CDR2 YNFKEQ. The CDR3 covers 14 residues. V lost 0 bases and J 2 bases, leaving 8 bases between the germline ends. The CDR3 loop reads CASSQDWTAYEQYF. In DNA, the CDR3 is TGTGCCAGCAGCCAAGACTGGACTGCCTACGAGCAGTACTTC.

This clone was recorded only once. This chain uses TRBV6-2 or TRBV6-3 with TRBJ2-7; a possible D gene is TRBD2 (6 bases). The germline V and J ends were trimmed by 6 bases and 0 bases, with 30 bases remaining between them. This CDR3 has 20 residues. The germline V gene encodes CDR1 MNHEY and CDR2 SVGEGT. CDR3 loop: CASSYRRGRGFVQSSYEQYF. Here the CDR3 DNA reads TGTGCCAGCAGCTATCGGCGGGGCAGAGGTTTTGTCCAAAGCTCCTACGAGCAGTACTTC.